This TCR beta chain was documented in a study of monozygotic twins with cystic fibrosis (dated by TCRdb to the early 2020s). At the level of the whole study: Barcoded libraries were made from 2.5 to 3 micrograms of fragmented DNA using about 16 PCR cycles. To assess genetic influence on V and J gene usage, the study compared TCR beta repertoires within and across 16 monozygotic twin pairs with cystic fibrosis. The cohort included ten female and six male twin pairs, mostly children and adolescents, aged roughly 2.0 to 40 years with a median of 9.1 years. Twins were ranked among roughly 1,100 cohort participants for weight-for-height and FEVPerc (FEV1 disease centile) at the day of blood sampling. Data for three of the twin pairs had been reported previously in another context. Study-wide conclusions, independent of this receptor: Simpson clonality was generally low (median approximately 0.0095), suggesting a naive-dominated repertoire, with higher clonality in the most severely affected patients. Significantly higher nucleotide-identical clonotype sharing was observed within monozygotic CF twin pairs than between unrelated CF individuals (P = 0.000026, Mann-Whitney). V gene usage was most similar to the co-twin for 13 of 16 pairs, and J usage for 8 of 16 pairs, suggesting genetic constraints. The cohort was small, and no association was found between shared CDR3 numbers and age, concordance or disease severity.

As regards this clone: The specificity of this receptor is unknown. Base qualities are not at hand, and no much larger clone is one base apart.

The CDR1 and CDR2 encoded by the germline V gene are SGHVS and FQNEAQ. Counted from cysteine to phenylalanine, this CDR3 has 17 amino acids. The read is trimmed to its CDR3 DNA, 51 bases read in frame from base 1. Germline trimming amounts to 3 bases on V and 3 bases on J, with 11 as the count of junction bases outside the gene matches. The twin pairs came from the European Cystic Fibrosis Twin and Sibling Study Cohort, which recruited patients from over a hundred CF clinics across 14 European countries. Both zygosity and CFTR genotype were checked in-house, and zygosity was tested with multiplex PCR across nine short tandem repeat loci. Each twin gave a peripheral blood sample, and clinical parameters were documented on that same day of blood sampling. Genomic DNA was isolated from peripheral blood cells with phenol/chloroform and kept in TE buffer at 4 degrees C. Following the manufacturer's instructions, the researchers used the immunoSEQ immune profiling system to amplify TCR beta CDR3 regions via multiplex PCR. An Illumina NextSeq system was used for sequencing. Concerning the study's data processing: The immunoSEQ Analyzer platform handled processing of the sequence data, and clonality was calculated by taking the square root of Simpson's index of productive rearrangements. Similarity in V and J usage was quantified by Jensen-Shannon distance, and CDR3 generation probabilities were calculated with OLGA. The researchers looked up shared CDR3 sequences in the immuneACCESS database (August 2020) and in VDJdb (December 2020). The table was pulled from immuneACCESS by TCRdb, which kept in-frame rearrangements only. Such tables lose some clones; where checked, under half of the loss comes from unresolved V genes, and the rest has no known cause. The V and J calls and clone size come from that table; D and trimming were worked out from the DNA. This sample has 36,000 or so clones in its table, and around 90% of those were observed once. Less than 0.2% of the sample lies in the top ten.

This receptor was identified in a boy aged 2 to 10 with cystic fibrosis. The chain was built from TRBV7-8 and TRBJ2-1; TRBD1 agrees with 7 junctional bases. The sequencing input was blood. The DNA sequence follows: TGTGCCAGCAGCTTGATTCCCGGGACAGACGGCTACAATGAGCAGTTCTTC. This yields the protein CASSLIPGTDGYNEQFF.